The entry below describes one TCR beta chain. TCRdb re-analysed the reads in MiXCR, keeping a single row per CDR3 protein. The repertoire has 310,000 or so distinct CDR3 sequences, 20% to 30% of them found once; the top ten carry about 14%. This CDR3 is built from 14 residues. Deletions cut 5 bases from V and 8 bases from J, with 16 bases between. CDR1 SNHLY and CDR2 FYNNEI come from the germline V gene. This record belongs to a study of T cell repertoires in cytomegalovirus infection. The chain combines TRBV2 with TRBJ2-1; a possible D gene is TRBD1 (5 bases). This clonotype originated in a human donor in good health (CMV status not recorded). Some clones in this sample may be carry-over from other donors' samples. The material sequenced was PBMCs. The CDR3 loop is CASSKGLIKDEQFF. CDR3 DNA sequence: TGTGCCAGCAGTAAGGGGTTGATAAAGGATGAGCAGTTCTTC.